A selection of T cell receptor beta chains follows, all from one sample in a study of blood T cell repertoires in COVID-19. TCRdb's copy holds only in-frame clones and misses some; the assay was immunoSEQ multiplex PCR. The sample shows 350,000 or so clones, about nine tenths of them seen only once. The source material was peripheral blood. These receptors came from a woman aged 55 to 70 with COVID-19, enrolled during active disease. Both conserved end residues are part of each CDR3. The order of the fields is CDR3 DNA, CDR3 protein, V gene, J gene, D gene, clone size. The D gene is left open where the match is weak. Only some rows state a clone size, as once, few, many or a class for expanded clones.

CDR3 DNA: TGTGCCAGCAGCACCAGTACAGGGGTAAGGAACACTGAAGCTTTCTTT
CDR3 protein: CASSTSTGVRNTEAFF
V gene: TRBV7-9
J gene: TRBJ1-1
D gene: TRBD1
clone size: NA

CDR3 DNA: TGCGCCAGCAGCCAAGAGGCAGGGATCACCTACGAGCAGTACTTC
CDR3 protein: CASSQEAGITYEQYF
V gene: TRBV4-1
J gene: TRBJ2-7
D gene: NA
clone size: NA

CDR3 DNA: TGTGCCAGCTCACCATTGGGGGGACCCGGCGGGACCCAGTACTTC
CDR3 protein: CASSPLGGPGGTQYF
V gene: TRBV18
J gene: TRBJ2-5
D gene: NA
clone size: NA

CDR3 DNA: TGTGCCAGCAGCACGTGGACAGCCTACGAGCAGTACTTC
CDR3 protein: CASSTWTAYEQYF
V gene: TRBV5-8
J gene: TRBJ2-7
D gene: NA
clone size: NA

CDR3 DNA: TGTGCCACCAGTGATCCGTCAGGGGCTCAGCCCCAGCATTTT
CDR3 protein: CATSDPSGAQPQHF
V gene: TRBV24-1
J gene: TRBJ1-5
D gene: NA
clone size: NA

CDR3 DNA: TGCGCCAGCAGCCTACGTCCTACCCCCCGGGAGCAGTACTTC
CDR3 protein: CASSLRPTPREQYF
V gene: TRBV5-1
J gene: TRBJ2-7
D gene: NA
clone size: NA

CDR3 DNA: TGTGCCAGTAGTTTGACGGACTTTACAGATACGCAGTATTTT
CDR3 protein: CASSLTDFTDTQYF
V gene: TRBV19
J gene: TRBJ2-3
D gene: NA
clone size: once

CDR3 DNA: TGTGCCAGCAGCCCTCGGACAGGGTTTAAAAATGAAAAACTGTTTTTT
CDR3 protein: CASSPRTGFKNEKLFF
V gene: TRBV7-8
J gene: TRBJ1-4
D gene: TRBD1
clone size: NA

CDR3 DNA: TGTGCCAGCAGTTTATACACAGGGGCATCCGAAGCTTTCTTT
CDR3 protein: CASSLYTGASEAFF
V gene: TRBV27
J gene: TRBJ1-1
D gene: TRBD1
clone size: NA

CDR3 DNA: TGTGCCAGCAGCCGGGAACTAGCGGGGGGAGCGAACACCGGGGAGCTGTTTTTT
CDR3 protein: CASSRELAGGANTGELFF
V gene: TRBV4-2
J gene: TRBJ2-2
D gene: TRBD2
clone size: NA

CDR3 DNA: TGTGCCAATCTCCCAGGGGCGAGCAATCAGCCCCAGCATTTT
CDR3 protein: CANLPGASNQPQHF
V gene: TRBV24-1
J gene: TRBJ1-5
D gene: NA
clone size: NA

CDR3 DNA: TGTGCCAGCTCCCGCGGACTCGATGATACGCAGTATTTT
CDR3 protein: CASSRGLDDTQYF
V gene: TRBV18
J gene: TRBJ2-3
D gene: NA
clone size: NA

CDR3 DNA: TGTGCCAGCCGCGCATCGGGAGGAAACACCATATATTTT
CDR3 protein: CASRASGGNTIYF
V gene: TRBV5-8
J gene: TRBJ1-3
D gene: NA
clone size: NA

CDR3 DNA: TGTGCCAGTAGAGCAGCCGGGACAGGGTACGAAAAACTGTTTTTT
CDR3 protein: CASRAAGTGYEKLFF
V gene: TRBV19
J gene: TRBJ1-4
D gene: TRBD1
clone size: once

CDR3 DNA: TGTGCCAGCAGCTTGGCCCCCTCACAGGGGACTGAAGCTTTCTTT
CDR3 protein: CASSLAPSQGTEAFF
V gene: TRBV5-5
J gene: TRBJ1-1
D gene: TRBD1
clone size: NA

CDR3 DNA: TGTGCCAGCAGCTCTAGACAGGGGGGGAACACTGAAGCTTTCTTT
CDR3 protein: CASSSRQGGNTEAFF
V gene: TRBV5-4
J gene: TRBJ1-1
D gene: TRBD1
clone size: NA

CDR3 DNA: TGCGCCAGCAGCCAAGGTCCCTGGAGCGCTAACAATGAGCAGTTCTTC
CDR3 protein: CASSQGPWSANNEQFF
V gene: TRBV4-1
J gene: TRBJ2-1
D gene: NA
clone size: NA

CDR3 DNA: TGTGCCAGCAGTTACTCGAGGTATGCAGACAACTATGGCTACACCTTC
CDR3 protein: CASSYSRYADNYGYTF
V gene: TRBV6-2/TRBV6-3
J gene: TRBJ1-2
D gene: NA
clone size: NA

CDR3 DNA: TGTGCCATCAGGTCGACAGGGGGCCGACTCGGCGAGCAGTACTTC
CDR3 protein: CAIRSTGGRLGEQYF
V gene: TRBV10-3
J gene: TRBJ2-7
D gene: TRBD1
clone size: NA

CDR3 DNA: TGTGCCAGCAGTTCGACAGGGAGTCAGCCCCAGCATTTT
CDR3 protein: CASSSTGSQPQHF
V gene: TRBV6-5
J gene: TRBJ1-5
D gene: TRBD1
clone size: NA

CDR3 DNA: TGTGCCACCAGCAGGGAGGGGCCCCAGCATTTT
CDR3 protein: CATSREGPQHF
V gene: TRBV15
J gene: TRBJ1-5
D gene: NA
clone size: NA

CDR3 DNA: TGTGCCAGTAGGACTCCGGGACTCGAGTTCTATGGCTACACCTTC
CDR3 protein: CASRTPGLEFYGYTF
V gene: TRBV19
J gene: TRBJ1-2
D gene: NA
clone size: NA

CDR3 DNA: TGTGCCAGCAGCCGGGACTTGAACACTGAAGCTTTCTTT
CDR3 protein: CASSRDLNTEAFF
V gene: TRBV5-4
J gene: TRBJ1-1
D gene: NA
clone size: NA

CDR3 DNA: TGTGCCAGTAGTATTAGAGGGATCGTTACCGGGGAGCTGTTTTTT
CDR3 protein: CASSIRGIVTGELFF
V gene: TRBV19
J gene: TRBJ2-2
D gene: NA
clone size: once

CDR3 DNA: TGCGCCAGCAGCTTGGTCGGAATGGGGGCGAACACTGAAGCTTTCTTT
CDR3 protein: CASSLVGMGANTEAFF
V gene: TRBV5-1
J gene: TRBJ1-1
D gene: NA
clone size: NA

CDR3 DNA: TGTGCCAGCAGTGGGCCTCGGGGGGACCAGTACTTC
CDR3 protein: CASSGPRGDQYF
V gene: TRBV2
J gene: TRBJ2-5
D gene: TRBD2
clone size: NA

CDR3 DNA: TGTGCCAGCAGGCAAGACAGGGGGCGAGGTTCACCCCTCCACTTT
CDR3 protein: CASRQDRGRGSPLHF
V gene: TRBV2
J gene: TRBJ1-6
D gene: TRBD1
clone size: NA